The source of this T cell receptor beta chain is a study of cytomegalovirus exposure and HLA in healthy donors (dated by TCRdb to 2016 to 2017). About the full investigation: An earlier analysis of several hundred of the donors reported about 250 Gb of sequence data and some 100 million unique TCR beta sequences from approximately 180 million T cells. Donor age, sex, ethnicity and CMV serostatus were collected together with the repertoire data. Rather than using new phenotypic data, the later analysis identified candidate immune exposures from TCR beta sequences and from how often those sequences occurred across donors. In an earlier analysis of roughly 540 of the donors, high-throughput TCR beta sequencing was used to judge whether each TCR beta V gene segment behaved as functional or pseudogenic. All discovery cohort repertoires had been generated on a single sequencing platform. The study combined high-throughput TCR immunosequencing, statistical association of individual TCRs with disease status, and machine learning to predict cytomegalovirus infection status. Of the approximately 400 genotyped donors, about 80% fell in the genetic ancestry cluster associated with self-reported Caucasian donors. The study was designed to test whether signatures of past pathogen exposure could be identified by cataloging public T cell receptors. Among 300 to 500 genotyped donors of the cohort, an average of approximately 240,000 unique TCR beta nucleotide sequences was sequenced per donor, of which 15% to 20% were non-productive. A later genetic analysis used genome-wide SNP genotypes for about 60% of the roughly 670 donors, treating that subset as a discovery cohort. The study used immunosequencing to profile the T cell repertoires of about 670 subjects and linked those repertoires to cytomegalovirus serostatus. An early release covering about 600 HLA-typed donors comprised approximately 290 gigabases of sequencing data and 85 million to 100 million unique TCR sequences. Along with the roughly 700-subject first cohort, a separate validation cohort of over 90 different subjects was used. HLA typing included class I and class II loci at four-digit resolution. Typing coverage varied by locus: roughly 629-630 donors for A, B, C, DRB1 and DQB1; under 550 for DQA1; more than 600 for DPA1; approximately 470 for DPB1. Roughly five DR-DQ haplotypes were treated as single units for association and clustering because of strong linkage in the cohort. To study patterns of TCR occurrence, a later analysis re-analyzed previously published TCR beta repertoires from under 750 donors and added high-resolution HLA genotyping. The research as a whole found: Seventeen rarely observed V segments, including chromosome 9 orphons, were excluded from the earlier analysis of almost 600 of the donors because counts were too low. In a later analysis, HLA-associated TCR beta chains showed more clonal expansion and lower generation probabilities than non-associated chains that were equally common. Correlated functional status among segregating V segments might reflect linkage disequilibrium, but an unknown experimental factor could not be ruled out. This cohort had only TCR beta chains sequenced, and the lack of alpha or paired-chain data limited which features could be detected. According to a later analysis, TCR association rates differed among HLA loci, with DRB1 alleles showing the most associated TCRs and HLA-C alleles showing the fewest. Across donors, most TCR sequences were observed very rarely, whereas some public TCRs were present in many individuals. Compared with the roughly 700-donor mean, donors in an Asian-associated ancestry cluster had fewer N-insertions in productive TCRs, according to a later genetic analysis. Cytomegalovirus status was reported to be diagnosed by the classifier with high specificity and sensitivity in both the original and validation cohorts. Because HLA typing was unavailable for some donors at each locus, only the typed subset was used in association tests. Immune exposure information for the cohort was limited to CMV serostatus. Presence/absence analyses assumed roughly uniform sequencing depth across donors, an assumption that may not hold. When HLA alleles, especially DR and DQ, strongly co-occurred, attributing TCR associations to individual alleles was difficult. According to a later analysis, most CMV-associated TCR beta chains appeared to be HLA-restricted, and the HLA associations seemed to be driven largely by CMV exposure. The 87-base-pair reads could not distinguish some IMGT-functional V segments, including TRBV6-2 and TRBV6-3, so those segments were excluded. Several of the top co-occurrence clusters appeared to be linked to parvovirus B19, influenza, CMV and Epstein-Barr virus, according to a later analysis. Specific HLA alleles were associated with roughly 17,000 TCR beta sequences at a false discovery rate of 0.05 in a later analysis. A group of highly shared sequence variants was considered likely to be a technical artifact of the sequencing pipeline. In vitro tests confirmed that a few of the cytomegalovirus-associated TCR beta chains recognize cytomegalovirus antigens. A further reported finding was that TCR beta sequences accurately predicted the HLA-A and HLA-B alleles for most subjects in the first cohort. In the study, about 150 TCR beta chains were listed as associated with cytomegalovirus. The authors suggested that the approach could potentially be extended to other disease states and immunological phenotypes. Broadly in line with IMGT annotations, most TCR beta V segments showed up in productive rearrangements about 90% or about 30% of the time in an earlier analysis of 587 of the donors. V-gene and J-gene trimming of TCR beta chains was associated with a missense DCLRE1C variant in a later genetic analysis, and the association was replicated in an independent cohort.

Preparation of the library involved the immunoSEQ multiplex PCR assay. A mixture of 60 forward primers for TCR Vbeta segments and 13 reverse primers for TCR Jbeta segments was used in the multiplex PCR. A multiplex PCR assay on genomic DNA amplified the CDR3 region of rearranged TCR beta genes. The amplified TCR beta libraries were sequenced on the Illumina HiSeq System as 87-base-pair reads. Per the original workflow: A later analysis counted about 80 million unique TCR beta chains across the 666 repertoires, and some 11 million of these chains were shared by at least two donors. Raw reads were error-corrected and collapsed into unique sequences by a nearest-neighbor algorithm in which closely related sequences were merged to remove PCR and sequencing errors. To assign V, D and J gene segments, CDR3 sequences were aligned to IMGT reference sequences. For a sequence to be retained, a match of at least six nucleotides was required to both a V gene segment and a J gene segment. Rearrangements were classified as productive when the CDR3 lacked stop codons and remained in frame with V and J, and all other rearrangements were classified as non-productive. CDR3 was defined according to IMGT convention as the region running from the second conserved V-encoded cysteine to the conserved J-encoded phenylalanine. The earlier analysis of 550 to 650 of the donors excluded any sequence lacking an unambiguous match to a single V gene segment. In an earlier analysis of 587 of the donors, a V segment was called functional when productive rearrangements were above 56.7%, and segregating when the standard deviation between donors exceeded 5%. A statistical classification framework was built for diagnosing cytomegalovirus status from the catalog of TCR beta chain sequences. V and J gene assignment, in a later analysis, came from comparing TCR nucleotide sequences with IMGT/GENE-DB human TR gene sequences. A later analysis assigned CDR3 sequences and most-parsimonious VDJ recombination scenarios with the TCRdist pipeline. In a later analysis, every TCR beta chain was defined by the combination of its CDR3 amino acid sequence and its V-gene family, and reads without a unique V-gene family were dropped. A later analysis removed 450 to 600 highly shared, low-generation-probability nucleotide sequences to deal with suspected cross-contamination and a sequencing artifact. For each public chain, a later analysis derived a clonal expansion index from normalized ranks of inferred template counts within each repertoire. In a later analysis, generation probabilities were computed using a VDJ recombination model fitted to out-of-frame rearrangements, and the results were checked against IGoR. Hypergeometric tests were used in a later analysis to score TCR-TCR, TCR-HLA and TCR-CMV co-occurrence, with a repertoire-size bias correction applied to the TCR pairs. To estimate false discovery rates, a later analysis permuted the HLA or CMV assignments 20 times. In a later analysis, co-occurring TCRs were grouped with DBSCAN, and TCRdist sequence similarity was added when clustering was performed within HLA-allele-positive subsets. Repertoires with fewer than 30,000 or more than 120,000 public chains were left out of co-occurrence clustering, as were five repertoires with anomalous nucleotide sharing. TCRdb re-hosts the immuneACCESS table, in-frame sequences only. Its copies lack some clones; in the studies checked, an unresolved V gene accounts for under half of them, and the cause for the rest is not known. Clonal size and the V and J genes are those of that table, whereas D and trimming came from the DNA. The sample includes 150,000 to 200,000 clones, with 75% observed a single time. About 10% of the sample belongs to the ten largest clones.

Via the germline V gene, CDR1 is SGHRS and CDR2 YFSETQ. Trimming costs V 2 bases and J 0 bases, and their ends lie 15 bases apart. Including cysteine and phenylalanine, the CDR3 has 16 amino acids. Only the CDR3 DNA stays, 48 bases, in frame from base 1. The cohort was made up of 666 healthy bone marrow donors. All cohort members were sampled while nominally healthy, although unrecorded immune exposures were likely present. The donor tested CMV seropositive and was one of the 289 seropositive cohort members. Every donor gave a peripheral blood sample, and the peripheral blood mononuclear cells from that sample were used for TCR beta sequencing. Genomic DNA was extracted from the blood cell samples with the Qiagen DNeasy Blood Extraction Kit. Concerning this clone: The antigen it binds to is not known. Base quality data are lacking; no much larger clone is found one base away.

This sequence uses TRBV5-1 and TRBJ2-7; no D gene can be assigned with confidence. This receptor was obtained from a young man in good health and CMV-seropositive. Sequencing used PBMCs. CDR3 loop: CASSFRNGGLSYEQYF. In nucleotide form, the sequence is TGCGCCAGCAGCTTTCGGAATGGCGGCCTCTCCTACGAGCAGTACTTC.